Shown below are 3 T cell receptor beta chains from a single sample sequenced in a study of human T cells and chemical hapten exposure. Time point defined: patch test 1, 2 weeks after DPC sensitization. Documented treatment: therapeutic diphenylcyclopropenone sensitization with weekly scalp DPC. Each CDR3 protein gets one entry after TCRdb re-called the RACE reads with MiXCR. The sample consists of approximately 350,000 distinct CDR3 sequences, around 7% of them appearing once. This specimen was whole blood, taken in connection with sensitization to the hapten diphenylcyclopropenone (DPC). These receptor sequences come from a woman younger than 30 with alopecia areata. Some clones in this sample may be carry-over from other donors' samples.

This chain uses TRBV25-1 with TRBJ1-2, with no clear D. Looked up from germline, CDR1 is MGHDK and CDR2 is SYGVNS. Trimming took 8 bases from V and 4 from J, leaving 17 bases between them. CDR3 length: 14 residues. DNA of the CDR3: TGTGCCAGCCGACTGGACCCAGGCCTCTATGGCTACACCTTC. Its translation is CASRLDPGLYGYTF.

This clonotype was counted at least ten times. The V call is TRBV12-3 or TRBV12-4, the J call TRBJ2-3; D is uncertain. The CDR3 is 14 amino acids. V shed 2 bases and J shed 1 base, with 7 bases lying between them. CDR3: CASSLIGRTDTQYF. Here the CDR3 DNA reads TGTGCCAGCAGTTTAATAGGGCGCACAGATACGCAGTATTTT.

This clonotype was detected a few times. This chain uses TRBV6-6 with TRBJ2-1, with D hard to call. Between the trimmed V and J ends, which lost 2 bases and 3 bases, there was a span of 11 bases. The CDR3 has 15 amino acids. Germline assignment: CDR1 MNHNY and CDR2 SVGAGI (reference sequence). CDR3 sequence reads: CASSYQLPDYNEQFF. The CDR3 DNA reads TGTGCCAGCAGTTACCAACTACCGGACTACAATGAGCAGTTCTTC.